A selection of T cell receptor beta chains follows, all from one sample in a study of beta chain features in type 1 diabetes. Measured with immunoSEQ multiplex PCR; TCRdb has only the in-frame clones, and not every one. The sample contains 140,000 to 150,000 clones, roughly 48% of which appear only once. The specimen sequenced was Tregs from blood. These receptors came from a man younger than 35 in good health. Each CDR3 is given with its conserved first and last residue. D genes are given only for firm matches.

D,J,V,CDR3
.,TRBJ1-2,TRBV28,CASSLTWYGYTF
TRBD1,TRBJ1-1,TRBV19,CASSIRQGSEAFF
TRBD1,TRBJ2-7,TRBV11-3,CASSRGQSYEQYF
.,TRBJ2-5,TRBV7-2,CASSLYGRVPETQYF
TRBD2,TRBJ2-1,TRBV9,CASSKTSGGAFGEQFF
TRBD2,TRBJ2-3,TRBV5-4,CASSAGRDYYITDTQYF
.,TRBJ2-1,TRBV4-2,CASSLSVDLGSNEQFF
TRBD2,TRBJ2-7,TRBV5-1,CASSLDLAGVYEQYF
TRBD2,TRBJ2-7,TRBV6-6,CASNLAGTVEQYF
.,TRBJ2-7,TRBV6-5,CASSRRDNSYEQYF
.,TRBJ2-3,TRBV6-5,CASSYRSSTDTQYF
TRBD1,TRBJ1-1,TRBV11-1,CASSLRPGTGEAFF
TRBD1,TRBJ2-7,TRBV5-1,CASSFGGTGTYEQYF
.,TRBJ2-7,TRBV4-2,CASSQDKRERAYEQYF
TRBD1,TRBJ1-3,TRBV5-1,CASSLVDRGNTIYF
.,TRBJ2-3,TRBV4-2,CASSPSRQSDTQYF
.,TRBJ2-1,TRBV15,CATSSSPARDVGAYEQFF
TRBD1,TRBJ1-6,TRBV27,CASSLGTGWGSPLHF
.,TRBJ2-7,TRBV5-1,CASSLDQIYEQYF
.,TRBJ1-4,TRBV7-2,CASSLGRGKGLFF
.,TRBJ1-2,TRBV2,CASRESRTDGYTF
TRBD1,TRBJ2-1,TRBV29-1,CSVEVGTGSHEQFF
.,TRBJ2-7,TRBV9,CASSPHLSGGEQYF
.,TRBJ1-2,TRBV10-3,CAAHGPGGNYGYTF
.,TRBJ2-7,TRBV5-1,CASSSILTYEQYF
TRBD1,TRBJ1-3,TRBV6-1,CASRLDRGGNTIYF
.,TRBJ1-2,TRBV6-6,CASSYDRRGGYTF
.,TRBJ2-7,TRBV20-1,CSAREAYEQYF
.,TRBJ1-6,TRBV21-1,CASSKPPGGGSPLHF
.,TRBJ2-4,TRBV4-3,CASSQDYTLAKNIQYF
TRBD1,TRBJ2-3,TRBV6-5,CASSSWGTGSDTQYF
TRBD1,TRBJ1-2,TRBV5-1,CASSLGPAQGAGYGYTF
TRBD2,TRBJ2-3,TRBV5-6,CASSLATSGSTSTDTQYF
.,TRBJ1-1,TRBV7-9,CASSFGAGTEAFF
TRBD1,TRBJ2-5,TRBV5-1,CASSLRTGALKETQYF
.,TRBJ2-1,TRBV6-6,CASSRGTGGSYNEQFF
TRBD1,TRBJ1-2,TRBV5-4,CASSFGQDYGYTF
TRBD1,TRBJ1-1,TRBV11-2,CASSDRGSGAEAFF
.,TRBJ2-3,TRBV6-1,CASAGTDTQYF
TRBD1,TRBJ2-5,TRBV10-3,CAIRGQADETQYF
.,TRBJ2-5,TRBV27,CASTSRVQETQYF
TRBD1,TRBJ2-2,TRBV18,CASSPPGQITGELFF
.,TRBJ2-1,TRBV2,CASNSGLGDEQFF
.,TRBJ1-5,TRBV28,CASSSYLGASQPQHF
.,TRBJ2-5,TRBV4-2,CASSQGRTSQETQYF
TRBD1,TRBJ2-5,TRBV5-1,CASSLALRGRTQYF